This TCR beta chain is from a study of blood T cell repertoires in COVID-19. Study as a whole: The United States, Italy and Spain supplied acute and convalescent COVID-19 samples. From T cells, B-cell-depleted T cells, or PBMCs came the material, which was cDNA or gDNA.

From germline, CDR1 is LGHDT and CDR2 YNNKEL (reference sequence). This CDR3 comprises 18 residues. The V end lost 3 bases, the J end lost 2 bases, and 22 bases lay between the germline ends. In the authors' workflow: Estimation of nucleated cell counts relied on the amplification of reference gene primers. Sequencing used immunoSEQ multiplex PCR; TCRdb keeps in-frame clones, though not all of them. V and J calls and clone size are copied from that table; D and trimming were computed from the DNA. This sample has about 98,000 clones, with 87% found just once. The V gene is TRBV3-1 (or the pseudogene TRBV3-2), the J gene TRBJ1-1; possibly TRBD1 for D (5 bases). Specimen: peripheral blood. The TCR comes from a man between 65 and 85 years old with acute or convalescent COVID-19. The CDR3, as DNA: TGTGCCAGCAGCCATTACCCGGGGGGTCCTGGGCGTAACACTGAAGCTTTCTTT. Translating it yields CASSHYPGGPGRNTEAFF.